The 23 T cell receptor beta chains below all came from one sample that was sequenced in a study of Ad26.COV2.S vaccination and SARS-CoV-2 variants. Generated by immunoSEQ multiplex PCR, the TCRdb table keeps only in-frame clones and is missing some. The repertoire consists of some 340,000 clones, with roughly 86% occurring once and the leading ten covering more than 1.5%. As for treatment: approximately 18 received Ad26.COV2.S at low or high dose, single or two shots; roughly 5 received placebo; per-sample allocation not given. Material that was analyzed had been drawn on day 63 after the first vaccine or placebo injection. Sequencing was performed on peripheral blood, taken in a trial of Ad26.COV2.S vaccine versus placebo. These receptors were collected from a person aged 18 to 65 who received the Ad26.COV2.S COVID-19 vaccine or a placebo.

The rearrangement uses TRBV19 and TRBJ2-3, with 7 bases that match TRBD2. Per the germline V gene, CDR1 is LNHDA and CDR2 is SQIVND (reference sequence). The junction had 4 bases not matched to a gene; V was cut back by 4 bases and J by 3 bases. This CDR3 comprises 14 residues. CDR3 coding DNA: TGTGCCAGTAGTACCGGGGGGAGAACAGATACGCAGTATTTT. It is translated as CASSTGGRTDTQYF.

This rearrangement joins TRBV10-3 to TRBJ2-1, with D perhaps TRBD2 (5 bases). The germline gives CDR1 ENHRY, CDR2 SYGVKD. V lost 10 bases and J lost 5, with 21 bases in between. This CDR3 is 15 amino acids long. CDR3 in amino acids: CATFPEGFTHNEQFF. DNA for the CDR3: TGTGCCACCTTCCCCGAGGGATTCACACACAATGAGCAGTTCTTC.

V and J are TRBV7-9 and TRBJ2-5, with D possibly matching TRBD2 (6 bases). The CDR3 loop spans 16 amino acids. Germline assignment: CDR1 SEHNR and CDR2 FQNEAQ (reference sequence). The V and J ends lost 5 bases and 5 bases respectively, with 21 bases between them. The CDR3 protein is CASSPGLGGPRETQYF. The CDR3 DNA reads TGTGCCAGCAGCCCCGGGCTGGGGGGTCCAAGGGAGACCCAGTACTTC.

CDR3 DNA: TGCAGTGCTAGTTTTCAGGGGGCGGATGGCTACACCTTC. Encoded protein: CSASFQGADGYTF. The chain recombines TRBV20-1 with TRBJ1-2; 8 positions agree with TRBD1. After removal of 3 bases from V and 6 bases from J, the junction contained 6 bases not matched to a gene. CDR3 length: 13 amino acids. Germline V gene lookup returns CDR1 DFQATT and CDR2 SNEGSKA (reference sequence).

In DNA form, the CDR3 reads TGTGCCAGCAGGCTAGGGCGGGGGTACCAAGAGACCCAGTACTTC. It yields the protein CASRLGRGYQETQYF. The chain recombines TRBV7-9 with TRBJ2-5, with 7 bases fitting TRBD2. Per the germline V gene, CDR1 is SEHNR and CDR2 is FQNEAQ (reference sequence). Germline trimming cut 6 bases from V and 0 bases from J; bases unmatched to any gene: 7. The CDR3 spans 15 residues.

The chain uses TRBV10-3 and TRBJ2-5; TRBD2 matches 16 bases. The CDR3 runs 17 residues. CDR1 and CDR2 from the germline V gene are ENHRY and SYGVKD. V gave up 5 bases and J gave up 5 bases; unmatched junction bases: 8. The CDR3 bases are TGTGCCATCAGTCAAGGGACTAGCGGGGGGGCCAGGGAGACCCAGTACTTC. Amino acid sequence: CAISQGTSGGARETQYF.

V is TRBV7-2 and J is TRBJ2-2; TRBD1 matches 11 bases. The CDR3 is 18 amino acids. Trimming cost V 2 bases and J 0 bases; bases outside gene matches: 5. The germline V gene encodes CDR1 SGHTA and CDR2 FQGNSA. This CDR3 is CASSLRGQGGSNTGELFF. In DNA, the CDR3 is TGTGCCAGCAGCTTAAGGGGACAGGGGGGATCGAACACCGGGGAGCTGTTTTTT. The full variable domain, its missing parts supplied by reference TRBV7-2 and TRBJ2-2, is GAGVSQSPSNKVTEKGKDVELRCDPISGHTALYWYRQSLGQGLEFLIYFQGNSAPDKSGLPSDRFSAERTGGSVSTLTIQRTQQEDSAVYLCASSLRGQGGSNTGELFFGEGSRLTVL.

The V gene is TRBV9, the J gene TRBJ1-3, with no clear D. In germline, CDR1 is SGDLS, CDR2 YYNGEE. Trimming pared 4 bases from V and 0 bases from J, leaving 2 bases between. CDR3 length: 12 residues. The CDR3 DNA is TGTGCCAGCAGCCGCTCTGGAAACACCATATATTTT. It encodes CASSRSGNTIYF.

This chain joins TRBV19 and TRBJ2-3; 12 bases are a match to TRBD2. Germline CDR1 and CDR2: LNHDA and SQIVND (reference sequence). J lost 4 bases, V lost 6 bases, and 5 bases had no gene match. There are 15 residues in the CDR3. CDR3 DNA sequence: TGTGCCAGTAGATCGACTAGCGGGGGCGCAGATACGCAGTATTTT. Amino acid sequence: CASRSTSGGADTQYF.

The V and J genes are TRBV19 and TRBJ1-5, with 7 positions matching TRBD1. Trimming cost V 5 bases and J 0 bases; bases outside gene matches: 7. The germline CDR1 and CDR2 sequences are LNHDA and SQIVND (reference sequence). The CDR3 totals 16 residues. CDR3 residues: CASSPLGQLSNQPQHF. The CDR3 DNA is TGTGCCAGTAGTCCCCTGGGACAGCTTAGCAATCAGCCCCAGCATTTT.

V and J are TRBV10-3 and TRBJ1-1; weak D call: TRBD1 (6 bases). The CDR3 is made up of 13 amino acids. In germline, CDR1 is ENHRY, CDR2 SYGVKD. Trimming cost V 9 bases and J 3 bases, with 14 bases left between them. The CDR3 DNA reads TGTGCCATTGCGGGGGCCTGGGACACTGAAGCTTTCTTT. Amino acids: CAIAGAWDTEAFF.

The rearrangement links TRBV2 to TRBJ2-7; TRBD1 matches at 7 bases. The CDR3 is made up of 14 amino acids. Germline V gives CDR1 SNHLY, CDR2 FYNNEI. V trimming: 7 bases; J trimming: 5 bases; junction bases outside the gene matches: 11. The DNA of the CDR3 is TGTGCCAGCACCCGCCAGGGGGTTAGCGACGAGCAGTACTTC. It encodes CASTRQGVSDEQYF.

The rearrangement links TRBV6-1 to TRBJ1-2; 7 bases are a match to TRBD1. Germline V lookup: CDR1 MNHNS, CDR2 SASEGT. V shed 3 bases and J 6 bases; nucleotides not matched to a gene: 7. CDR3 size: 14 residues. CDR3 protein: CASSDLQGWNGYTF. The CDR3, as DNA: TGTGCCAGCAGTGACCTACAGGGGTGGAATGGCTACACCTTC.

This chain links TRBV5-1 with TRBJ1-1; the match to TRBD1 covers 8 bases. The length of the CDR3 is 15 residues. Germline CDR1 and CDR2: SGHRS and YFSETQ. V shed 3 bases and J 1 base; nucleotides not matched to a gene: 5. CDR3 DNA sequence: TGCGCCAGCAGCTCCCAGGGGGCCGGGAACACTGAAGCTTTCTTT. This sequence encodes CASSSQGAGNTEAFF.

Here the CDR3 DNA reads TGTGCCAGCAGCTTTTGGACCTCAGGGGGCGCCTACAATGAGCAGTTCTTC. This sequence encodes CASSFWTSGGAYNEQFF. This chain links TRBV5-6 with TRBJ2-1; 8 nucleotides agree with TRBD1. The CDR3 spans 17 residues. V shed 2 bases and J 2 bases; nucleotides not matched to a gene: 9. Germline lookup yields CDR1 SGHDT and CDR2 YYEEEE.

The chain is built from TRBV12-3 or TRBV12-4 and TRBJ1-2, with 10 bases fitting TRBD1. The V and J ends lost 3 bases and 9 bases, in that order; junction bases with no gene match: 4. CDR3 length equals 13 residues. CDR3 sequence: CASSLGQGWSYTF. The CDR3, as DNA: TGTGCCAGCAGTTTGGGACAGGGGTGGAGCTACACCTTC.

This chain joins TRBV23-1 and TRBJ1-1, with a weak D call TRBD1 (5 bases). TRBV23-1 qualifies as an ORF whose function is uncertain. The CDR3 is 12 amino acids. Trimming left V 8 bases short and J 3 bases short, with 10 bases between. The CDR3 region is CASQPRDTEAFF. DNA of the CDR3: TGCGCCAGCCAGCCCAGGGACACTGAAGCTTTCTTT.

As regards this clone: The same CDR3 can be traced to other DNA sequences in this sample. The chain links TRBV3-1 (or the pseudogene TRBV3-2) to TRBJ1-3, with D unclear. This CDR3 has 11 amino acids. The V gene's germline CDR1 is LGHDT and CDR2 YNNKEL (reference sequence). V was shortened by 1 base and J by 5 bases, with 0 bases between the two germline ends. In DNA, the CDR3 is TGTGCCAGCAGCCAAGGAAACACCATATATTTT. Amino acid sequence: CASSQGNTIYF.

This chain uses TRBV7-2 with TRBJ1-1, with 7 nucleotides matching TRBD1. J lost 0 bases, V lost 5 bases, and 9 bases had no gene match. The CDR3 has 16 amino acids. Looked up from germline, CDR1 is SGHTA and CDR2 is FQGNSA. The CDR3 loop is CASSPRQGSLNTEAFF. CDR3 nucleotides: TGTGCCAGCAGCCCGCGACAGGGAAGCCTGAACACTGAAGCTTTCTTT.

The rearrangement joins TRBV9 to TRBJ2-2, with D unclear. CDR1 is SGDLS, CDR2 YYNGEE, per germline. V lost 1 base, J lost 4 bases, and 14 bases lay in between. The CDR3 is 16 amino acids. CDR3 DNA sequence: TGTGCCAGCAGCGTAATGGCGGAGAGTAGCACCGGGGAGCTGTTTTTT. It translates to CASSVMAESSTGELFF.

The chain links TRBV4-2 to TRBJ1-1; no reliable D call. CDR1 is LGHNA and CDR2 is YNFKEQ in the germline V gene. The V and J ends lost 1 base and 4 bases respectively, with 7 bases between them. The CDR3 has 13 residues. For the CDR3, the DNA is TGTGCCAGCAGCCAAGCTGTAGTCACTGAAGCTTTCTTT. It codes for CASSQAVVTEAFF.

The chain links TRBV6-2 or TRBV6-3 to TRBJ1-2; unclear D gene. Trimming left V 0 bases short and J 4 bases short, with 9 bases between. The germline CDR1 and CDR2 sequences are MNHEY and SVGEGT. The length of the CDR3 is 14 residues. The CDR3 nucleotides are TGTGCCAGCAGTTACTCGAAGACCCGCTATGGCTACACCTTC. Translation gives CASSYSKTRYGYTF.

The rearrangement uses TRBV3-1 (or the pseudogene TRBV3-2) and TRBJ2-1, with 9 bases that match TRBD1. The CDR3 covers 15 residues. J was trimmed by 1 base and V by 6 bases; bases with no gene match: 4. Germline loops: CDR1 LGHDT, CDR2 YNNKEL (reference sequence). CDR3 region: CASSPGTGSYNEQFF. DNA for the CDR3: TGTGCCAGCAGTCCCGGGACAGGGTCCTACAATGAGCAGTTCTTC.